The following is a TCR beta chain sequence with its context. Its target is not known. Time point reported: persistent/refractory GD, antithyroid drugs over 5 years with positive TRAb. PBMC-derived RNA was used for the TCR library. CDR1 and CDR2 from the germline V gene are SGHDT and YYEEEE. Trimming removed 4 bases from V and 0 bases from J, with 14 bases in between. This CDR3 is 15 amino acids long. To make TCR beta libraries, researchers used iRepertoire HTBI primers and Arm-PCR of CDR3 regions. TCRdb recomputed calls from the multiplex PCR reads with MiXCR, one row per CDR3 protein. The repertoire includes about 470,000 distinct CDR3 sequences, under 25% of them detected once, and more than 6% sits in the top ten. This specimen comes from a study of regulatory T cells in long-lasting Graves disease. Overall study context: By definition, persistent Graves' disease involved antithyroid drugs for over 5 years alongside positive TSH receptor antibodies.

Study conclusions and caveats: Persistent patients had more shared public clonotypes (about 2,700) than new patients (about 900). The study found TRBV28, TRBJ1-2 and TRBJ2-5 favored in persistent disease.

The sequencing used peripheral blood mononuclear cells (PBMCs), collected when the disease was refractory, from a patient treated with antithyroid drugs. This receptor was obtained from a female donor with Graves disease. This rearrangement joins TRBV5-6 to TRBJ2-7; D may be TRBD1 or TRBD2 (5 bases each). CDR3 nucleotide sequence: TGTGCCAGCAGCGACCGGGACGTACTCTCCTACGAGCAGTACTTC. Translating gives CASSDRDVLSYEQYF.